This TCR beta chain came from a study of CD8+ T cells in alopecia areata. The treatment denotes: oral pan-JAK inhibitor, 5-10 mg twice daily. Once RNA had been extracted, it was reverse transcribed into cDNA to act as the sequencing template. Only in-frame clones appear in the TCRdb table, and some are missing; sequencing was by immunoSEQ multiplex PCR. This sample has some 58,000 clones, with 35% to 55% found just once. The CDR3 is made up of 14 amino acids. With 6 bases clipped from V and 3 bases from J, the junction kept 5 bases outside the gene matches. Germline-derived CDR1 and CDR2 are MNHEY and SMNVEV (reference sequence).

The specimen was CD8+ T cells sorted from blood, collected around week 36, from a patient treated with tofacitinib. The clonotype was recovered from a human donor with alopecia areata. This rearrangement joins TRBV27 to TRBJ2-1, with 7 positions matching TRBD2. This CDR3 is CASRLASYYNEQFF. CDR3 sequence (DNA): TGTGCCAGCAGACTAGCGTCTTACTACAATGAGCAGTTCTTC.